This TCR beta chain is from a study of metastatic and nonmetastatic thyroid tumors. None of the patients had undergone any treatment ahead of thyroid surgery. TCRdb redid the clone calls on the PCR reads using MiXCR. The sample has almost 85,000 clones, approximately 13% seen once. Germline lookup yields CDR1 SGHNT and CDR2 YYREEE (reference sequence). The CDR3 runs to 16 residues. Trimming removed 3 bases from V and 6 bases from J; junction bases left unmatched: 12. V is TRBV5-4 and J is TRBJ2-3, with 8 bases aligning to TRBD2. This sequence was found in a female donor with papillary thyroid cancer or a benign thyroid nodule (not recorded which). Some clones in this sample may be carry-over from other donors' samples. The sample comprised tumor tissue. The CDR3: CASSSTRLARGDTQYF. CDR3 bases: TGTGCCAGCAGCTCCACCCGACTAGCGCGGGGGGATACGCAGTATTTT. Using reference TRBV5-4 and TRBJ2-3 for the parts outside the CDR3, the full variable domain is ETGVTQSPTHLIKTRGQQVTLRCSSQSGHNTVSWYQQALGQGPQFIFQYYREEENGRGNFPPRFSGLQFPNYSSELNVNALELDDSALYLCASSSTRLARGDTQYFGPGTRLTVL.